What follows describes a single T cell receptor beta chain. This clone appeared a few times. Which antigen it targets is not known. Base qualities are not at hand, and no much larger clone is one base apart. This specimen belongs to a study of cytotoxic CD8 clonotypes in ibrutinib-treated CLL (dated by TCRdb to 2020 to 2023). As for the study more broadly: The cohort had around twelve relapsed/refractory and 15 treatment-naive patients; 17 were IGHV unmutated. Samples at response were collected after a median of about 13 months of treatment, with a range of about 6 to 40 months. Samples averaged approximately 260,000 productive templates and tens of thousands of productive rearrangements. Every remission and progressive disease sample was obtained while ibrutinib was still being received by the patients. Cryopreserved peripheral blood mononuclear cells were collected at three points: before therapy, at response, and at either sustained remission or disease progression. Of the 85 to 90 participants in the trial, about two dozen had longitudinal samples available. Partial responses were observed in roughly 24 patients and complete responses in 2; after a median follow-up of 68 months, remission was maintained in 15 or so patients and progression was observed in around twelve. Overall study outcomes, separate from this receptor: At baseline, clonality was higher than in age-matched healthy donors and showed a strong correlation with circulating CD8+ T-cell counts. Clonality increased at ibrutinib response, stayed stable in sustained remission, and fell back toward baseline at progression. Sampling times were not matched between patients in sustained remission and patients whose disease was progressing, and lymph node repertoires were not examined. Public clonotypes were rare and either shrank or stayed stable during treatment, and the rise in clonality at ibrutinib response reflected expansion of private clonotypes.

The CDR3 sequence holds 15 residues, the cysteine and phenylalanine included. Left in the record is the CDR3 DNA by itself, 45 bases read in frame from the first base. Trimming removed 7 bases from V and 5 bases from J; the gene matches leave 7 bases unexplained. From the germline V gene, CDR1 is MNHEY and CDR2 is SVGAGI. The time point label on this specimen signifies: 20 to 30 months on ibrutinib. For TCR beta library preparation, roughly 2.2 micrograms of genomic DNA were isolated from cryopreserved PBMCs. Longitudinal blood samples from CLL patients on ibrutinib monotherapy underwent high-throughput TCR beta sequencing. Patients were enrolled in a phase 2 open-label single-center ibrutinib monotherapy trial. A MiSeq instrument was used for deep resolution sequencing, which targeted depths ranging from 1 in 1 million up to 1 in 200,000 T cells, with coverage averaging 10x for each clonotype. The immunoSEQ hsTCRB Kit was used to generate the TCR beta libraries. In the authors' own workflow: ImmunoSEQ Data Assistant and ImmunoSEQ Analyzer were used for data analysis, and V, D and J genes were assigned according to IMGT definitions. Clonality was computed as one minus normalized Shannon entropy of productive rearrangement frequencies, ranging from 0 to 1. Only overrepresented clonotypes making up at least 0.05% of the repertoire of each patient were included in the public clonotype analysis. More than ten repertoires from age-matched healthy donors, obtained from immuneACCESS, served as clonality controls. TCRdb limited this immuneACCESS table to in-frame rearrangements with V and J called. A share of clones is missing; checked studies link under half to unresolved V genes, and the rest is unexplained. That table gives V, J and clone size, and the DNA gave D and trimming. This sample holds 200,000 to 250,000 clones; roughly 70% were observed only once. The ten largest clones capture 15% of the sample.

The receptor chain draws on TRBV6-5 and TRBJ1-5; TRBD1 lines up with 11 middle nucleotides. This receptor was identified in a human donor with chronic lymphocytic leukemia. Material: PBMCs, obtained after 24 months of ibrutinib treatment. DNA sequence: TGTGCCAGCACCCTAGGACAGGGGGCCGATCAGCCCCAGCATTTT. Its translation is CASTLGQGADQPQHF.